The 27 T cell receptor beta chains given below trace back to one sample, sequenced in a study of T cell repertoires in aging, cancer and after chemotherapy. A mixed TRB-A/B primer pool amplified rearranged TRB by multiplex touch-down PCR. TCRdb redid the calling of the multiplex PCR reads with MiXCR, one entry per CDR3 protein. The sample contains some 3,000 distinct CDR3 sequences, 35% of which appear only once. Peripheral blood genomic DNA, not sorted cells or RNA, was the template. Sequenced material: blood. All receptors derive from a human donor with a solid tumor.

This clonotype has more than one count but fewer than ten. V usage is TRBV6-2 or TRBV6-3 and J usage is TRBJ1-5; a possible D gene is TRBD1 (6 bases). Between the trimmed V and J ends, which lost 4 bases and 8 bases, there was a span of 15 bases. The CDR3 is 14 amino acids. CDR1 and CDR2 from the germline V gene are MNHEY and SVGEGT. The CDR3 here is CASSSWDNKEPQHF. The CDR3 DNA reads as TGTGCCAGCAGTTCCTGGGACAACAAGGAGCCCCAGCATTTT.

The genes are TRBV7-2 and TRBJ2-7; 8 bases map to TRBD2. Germline loops: CDR1 SGHTA, CDR2 FQGNSA. The CDR3 covers 14 residues. V gave up 3 bases and J gave up 5 bases; unmatched junction bases: 6. The DNA of the CDR3 is TGTGCCAGCAGCTTTGGCGGGAGGAATCACGAGCAGTACTTC. This codes for CASSFGGRNHEQYF.

This clonotype has just a few counts. The rearrangement uses TRBV5-6 and TRBJ2-1; D is undetermined. The CDR3 has 16 amino acids. Trimming left V 0 bases short and J 5 bases short, with 15 bases between. Germline CDR1 reads SGHDT; CDR2 reads YYEEEE. The CDR3 DNA reads TGTGCCAGCAGCTTGGCCAACCCTTTTCGAAACAATGAGCAGTTCTTC. Translation gives CASSLANPFRNNEQFF.

This clonotype was seen just once. The chain uses TRBV18 and TRBJ1-1; D uncertain. Trimming removed 3 bases at V and 3 bases at J, with 8 bases between. The CDR3 is 13 residues long. The V gene's germline CDR1 is KGHSH and CDR2 LQKENI. The CDR3 DNA reads TGTGCCAGCTCACCCCATAGCGACACTGAAGCTTTCTTT. Protein: CASSPHSDTEAFF.

This clonotype was observed a few times. The gene calls are TRBV12-3 or TRBV12-4 and TRBJ2-6; D gene unclear. The CDR3 extends over 15 amino acids. V was cut by 6 bases and J by 2 bases, with 11 bases left in between. CDR3 loop: CASSDEQPGANVLTF. For the CDR3, the DNA is TGTGCCAGCAGCGATGAACAACCTGGGGCCAACGTCCTGACTTTC.

This chain joins TRBV20-1 and TRBJ2-7; 11 nucleotides agree with TRBD1. Germline values: CDR1 DFQATT, CDR2 SNEGSKA (reference sequence). The CDR3 is 13 amino acids. This CDR3 is CSSPGQGVYEQYF. In DNA, the CDR3 is TGCAGCTCCCCGGGACAGGGGGTTTACGAGCAGTACTTC.

This clonotype is judged medium-sized. The chain employs TRBV12-3 or TRBV12-4 and TRBJ1-6, with 9 bases fitting TRBD1. The CDR3 runs to 13 residues. J lost 11 bases, V lost 5 bases, and 4 bases had no gene match. DNA of the CDR3: TGTGCCAGCAGTCCGGGACAGGGAACACCCCTCCACTTT. It yields the protein CASSPGQGTPLHF.

This sequence joins TRBV6-1 and TRBJ1-4, with 7 bases lining up with TRBD1. This CDR3 is built from 17 residues. V lost 5 bases to trimming and J lost 7 bases; unmatched junction nucleotides: 16. Germline-derived CDR1 and CDR2 are MNHNS and SASEGT. CDR3 sequence reads: CASSPRGAHRGGEKLFF. CDR3 coding DNA: TGTGCCAGCAGTCCTCGCGGGGCCCACAGGGGAGGTGAAAAACTGTTTTTT.

This clonotype was seen only a few times. The chain employs TRBV20-1 and TRBJ2-1; TRBD2 aligns across 10 bases. The length of the CDR3 is 15 residues. J gave up 7 bases and V 6 bases, and 12 bases lay outside the gene matches. Germline V CDR1 and CDR2: DFQATT, SNEGSKA (reference sequence). The CDR3 loop reads CSAETSGEILNEQFF. As DNA, the CDR3 is TGCAGTGCGGAAACTAGCGGGGAGATTCTTAATGAGCAGTTCTTC.

The chain couples TRBV7-2 to TRBJ2-4; a weak D match, TRBD2 (6 bases). The V gene's germline CDR1 is SGHTA and CDR2 FQGNSA. The CDR3 totals 16 residues. Trimming shortened V by 3 bases and J by 2 bases, and 14 bases separated the two germline ends. The chain's CDR3 is CASSFGPGESKNIQYF. The DNA of the CDR3 is TGTGCCAGCAGCTTTGGTCCGGGAGAGTCCAAAAACATTCAGTACTTC.

This clonotype appeared a single time. The J gene is TRBJ2-5, the V gene TRBV29-1, with TRBD2 matching over 9 bases. The V gene end was trimmed by 2 bases and the J gene end by 4 bases; junction bases not matched to a gene: 17. The CDR3 spans 18 residues. Germline-derived CDR1 and CDR2 are SQVTM and ANQGSEA. The CDR3 sequence: CSVELPLDAGGPGETQYF. The CDR3 DNA reads TGCAGCGTTGAACTCCCCCTCGACGCGGGAGGGCCGGGAGAGACCCAGTACTTC. The entire variable domain, with the rest obtained from reference TRBV29-1 and TRBJ2-5, is as follows: SAVISQKPSRDICQRGTSLTIQCQVDSQVTMMFWYRQQPGQSLTLIATANQGSEATYESGFVIDKFPISRPNLTFSTLTVSNMSPEDSSIYLCSVELPLDAGGPGETQYFGPGTRLLVL.

This clonotype is classed as large. The rearrangement uses TRBV29-1 and TRBJ2-7; 7 nucleotides match TRBD1. Germline CDR1 SQVTM, CDR2 ANQGSEA. The CDR3 covers 13 residues. The V gene end was trimmed by 6 bases and the J gene end by 5 bases; junction bases not matched to a gene: 10. Here the CDR3 DNA reads TGCAGCGTAGAAACAGACAGGGAACACGAGCAGTACTTC. Translation gives CSVETDREHEQYF.

This chain uses TRBV7-9 with TRBJ1-2; D gene uncertain. The CDR3 consists of 15 residues. V dropped 5 bases and J dropped 6 bases, with 19 bases sitting between them. Germline CDR1 is SEHNR and CDR2 is FQNEAQ (reference sequence). CDR3 sequence: CASSPQGMGRDGYTF. CDR3 nucleotides: TGTGCCAGCAGCCCCCAAGGGATGGGAAGGGATGGCTACACCTTC.

This clonotype showed up just a few times. The chain couples TRBV6-1 to TRBJ1-4; the D is unclear. The ends were cut back, 6 bases at V and 6 bases at J, with 14 bases in the middle. Germline CDR1 reads MNHNS; CDR2 reads SASEGT. The CDR3 is made up of 14 amino acids. This CDR3 is CASRMAAGDEKLFF. The CDR3 bases are TGTGCCAGCAGGATGGCAGCAGGAGATGAAAAACTGTTTTTT.

The gene calls are TRBV12-3 or TRBV12-4 and TRBJ1-2; D is undetermined. The V gene lost 7 bases and the J gene lost 8 bases, with 14 bases spanning the gap. This CDR3 region has 12 residues. The CDR3 DNA is TGTGCCAGCACCCGGACCCGTAGGGGCTACACCTTC. Amino acid sequence: CASTRTRRGYTF.

The chain carries TRBV5-1 and TRBJ1-2; maybe TRBD1 (5 bases). CDR1 and CDR2 (germline): SGHRS, YFSETQ. The ends were cut back, 0 bases at V and 2 bases at J, with 5 bases in the middle. The CDR3 runs to 13 residues. CDR3 region: CASSLGQNYGYTF. The DNA of the CDR3 is TGCGCCAGCAGCTTGGGACAGAACTATGGCTACACCTTC.

The chain is built from TRBV7-2 and TRBJ1-1; D ambiguous. Germline V lookup: CDR1 SGHTA, CDR2 FQGNSA. The CDR3 runs 14 residues. V lost 1 base, J lost 4 bases, and 10 bases lay in between. CDR3 sequence (DNA): TGTGCCAGCAGCTTAGGAGGAGGTGGCACTGAAGCTTTCTTT. Encoded protein: CASSLGGGGTEAFF.

This clonotype is classed as large. CDR3 protein: CASSSRTSGGARNEQFF. DNA for the CDR3: TGTGCCAGCAGTTCCCGGACTAGCGGGGGGGCCCGTAATGAGCAGTTCTTC. The genes are TRBV6-5 and TRBJ2-1, with 15 bases identical to TRBD2. Germline CDR1 and CDR2: MNHEY and SVGAGI. The V segment lost 4 bases and the J segment 7 bases; nucleotides outside the gene matches: 8. This CDR3 has 17 residues.

This clonotype came up a few times. The V gene is TRBV6-2 or TRBV6-3, the J gene TRBJ2-7; D gene uncertain. There are 14 residues in the CDR3. Trimming stripped 1 base from V and 2 bases from J, with 9 bases between. Per the germline V gene, CDR1 is MNHEY and CDR2 is SVGEGT. As DNA, the CDR3 is TGTGCCAGCAGTTACTACGATGTTACCTACGAGCAGTACTTC. Translation: CASSYYDVTYEQYF.

J is TRBJ1-4 and V is TRBV18; tentative D call: TRBD1 (5 bases). This CDR3 is built from 13 residues. The ends were cut back, 4 bases at V and 8 bases at J, with 11 bases in the middle. The germline V gene has CDR1 KGHSH and CDR2 LQKENI. The CDR3 nucleotides read TGTGCCAGCTCACGGGGGACTCGGGAAAAACTGTTTTTT. Its translation: CASSRGTREKLFF.

A word on this clonotype: At one end the junction does not follow the germline gene, possibly because of a read error. J is TRBJ2-7 and V is TRBV29-1; the D is unclear. This CDR3 region has 16 residues. Germline V gives CDR1 SQVTM, CDR2 ANQGSEA. In DNA form, the CDR3 reads TGCAGCGTTTCGGGTTCCGGCCACTTACGCTTCTACGAGCAGTACTTT. Its protein product is CSVSGSGHLRFYEQYF.

The chain uses TRBV5-6 and TRBJ1-6, with D uncertain. Germline lookup yields CDR1 SGHDT and CDR2 YYEEEE. The CDR3 totals 17 residues. Trimming cost V 4 bases and J 0 bases, with 14 bases left between them. The CDR3 is CASSPGRSGSYNSPLHF. DNA for the CDR3: TGTGCCAGCAGCCCCGGACGGAGTGGCTCCTATAATTCACCCCTCCACTTT.

The chain has TRBV11-1 and TRBJ2-2, with 9 positions matching TRBD2. Germline CDR1 is SGHAT and CDR2 is FQDESV (reference sequence). The CDR3 is 16 residues long. V dropped 2 bases and J dropped 1; count of bases not matched to a gene: 2. Here the CDR3 reads CASSLRRGGNTGELFF. The CDR3 DNA follows: TGTGCCAGCAGCTTAAGGCGGGGGGGGAACACCGGGGAGCTGTTTTTT.

Relative to its sample, this clonotype is medium-sized. CDR3 in amino acids: CASSLVPAGADTQYF. The CDR3 DNA is TGTGCCAGCAGCTTAGTACCGGCAGGGGCAGATACGCAGTATTTT. V and J are TRBV7-6 and TRBJ2-3; a weak D match, TRBD1 (6 bases). The germline CDR1 and CDR2 sequences are SGHVS and FNYEAQ. Trimming stripped 1 base from V and 4 bases from J, with 12 bases between. The CDR3 length is 15 residues.

This clonotype has more than one count but fewer than ten. The chain uses TRBV13 and TRBJ2-7; 9 bases map to TRBD2. The length of the CDR3 is 20 residues. The V gene end was trimmed by 1 base and the J gene end by 2 bases; junction bases not matched to a gene: 18. CDR1 and CDR2 (germline): PRHDT, FYEKMQ (reference sequence). For the CDR3, the DNA is TGTGCCAGCAGCTTAGATCCCGCCCAGGGGCGGGAGGGCCCAACCTACGAGCAGTACTTC. The encoded protein is CASSLDPAQGREGPTYEQYF.

There are a few counts of this clonotype. The V and J genes are TRBV27 and TRBJ2-1, with 8 bases fitting TRBD2. CDR3 length: 14 amino acids. Trimming removed 3 bases from V and 9 bases from J; junction bases left unmatched: 7. Germline loops: CDR1 MNHEY, CDR2 SMNVEV (reference sequence). As DNA, the CDR3 is TGTGCCAGCAGTTTCCGGTCGGGGGGGGCTGAGCAGTTCTTC. Translation: CASSFRSGGAEQFF.

Remarks on this clonotype: A much larger clonotype is one base distant, so this may be a read error. This chain uses TRBV6-2 or TRBV6-3 with TRBJ2-7; tentatively, D is TRBD1 or TRBD2 (5 bases each). Trimming left V 3 bases short and J 8 bases short, with 17 bases between. This CDR3 is built from 14 residues. Germline loops: CDR1 MNHEY, CDR2 SVGEGT. CDR3 in DNA: TGTGCCAGCAGTTATGGGGGAGTCCAGTACAAGCAGTACTTC. Protein product: CASSYGGVQYKQYF.